Sequencing of this T cell receptor beta chain was carried out in a study of T-cell reconstitution after alpha-beta-depleted transplantation in children. Overall study results and limits: The high TCRbeta diversity at day 60 in some patients came from surviving recipient T cells and thymic progenitors. When one year had passed after transplant, most T-cell counts and diversity came from newly produced T cells. Reports say that about two months after transplant, the alpha-beta T cells came out of several hundred graft clones that had expanded.

Germline V gene lookup returns CDR1 ENHRY and CDR2 SYGVKD. CDR3 length: 19 amino acids. Regarding this clonotype: Its specificity is not known. A read error may produce the germline difference seen at one junction end.

TCRbeta library construction was performed incorporating unique molecular identifiers. Each CDR3 protein gets one entry after TCRdb re-called the PCR reads with MiXCR. The repertoire includes around 72,000 distinct CDR3 sequences, approximately 4.4% of them detected once, and about 20% sits in the top ten. The genes are TRBV10-3 and TRBJ2-1; 10 bases are a match to TRBD2. The sequencing here drew on PBMCs, mostly from graft donor cells, taken 180 days after TCRalphabeta/CD19-depleted stem cell transplant. This clonotype originated in a boy under two years old who had a stem cell transplant for acute myeloid leukemia, so the T cells may come from the graft donor. The CDR3 DNA reads TGTACCATCAGTTTAACGGGACGAGCGGGGGGGACCAACGGGCGTGAGCAGTTCTTC. Translating gives CTISLTGRAGGTNGREQFF.